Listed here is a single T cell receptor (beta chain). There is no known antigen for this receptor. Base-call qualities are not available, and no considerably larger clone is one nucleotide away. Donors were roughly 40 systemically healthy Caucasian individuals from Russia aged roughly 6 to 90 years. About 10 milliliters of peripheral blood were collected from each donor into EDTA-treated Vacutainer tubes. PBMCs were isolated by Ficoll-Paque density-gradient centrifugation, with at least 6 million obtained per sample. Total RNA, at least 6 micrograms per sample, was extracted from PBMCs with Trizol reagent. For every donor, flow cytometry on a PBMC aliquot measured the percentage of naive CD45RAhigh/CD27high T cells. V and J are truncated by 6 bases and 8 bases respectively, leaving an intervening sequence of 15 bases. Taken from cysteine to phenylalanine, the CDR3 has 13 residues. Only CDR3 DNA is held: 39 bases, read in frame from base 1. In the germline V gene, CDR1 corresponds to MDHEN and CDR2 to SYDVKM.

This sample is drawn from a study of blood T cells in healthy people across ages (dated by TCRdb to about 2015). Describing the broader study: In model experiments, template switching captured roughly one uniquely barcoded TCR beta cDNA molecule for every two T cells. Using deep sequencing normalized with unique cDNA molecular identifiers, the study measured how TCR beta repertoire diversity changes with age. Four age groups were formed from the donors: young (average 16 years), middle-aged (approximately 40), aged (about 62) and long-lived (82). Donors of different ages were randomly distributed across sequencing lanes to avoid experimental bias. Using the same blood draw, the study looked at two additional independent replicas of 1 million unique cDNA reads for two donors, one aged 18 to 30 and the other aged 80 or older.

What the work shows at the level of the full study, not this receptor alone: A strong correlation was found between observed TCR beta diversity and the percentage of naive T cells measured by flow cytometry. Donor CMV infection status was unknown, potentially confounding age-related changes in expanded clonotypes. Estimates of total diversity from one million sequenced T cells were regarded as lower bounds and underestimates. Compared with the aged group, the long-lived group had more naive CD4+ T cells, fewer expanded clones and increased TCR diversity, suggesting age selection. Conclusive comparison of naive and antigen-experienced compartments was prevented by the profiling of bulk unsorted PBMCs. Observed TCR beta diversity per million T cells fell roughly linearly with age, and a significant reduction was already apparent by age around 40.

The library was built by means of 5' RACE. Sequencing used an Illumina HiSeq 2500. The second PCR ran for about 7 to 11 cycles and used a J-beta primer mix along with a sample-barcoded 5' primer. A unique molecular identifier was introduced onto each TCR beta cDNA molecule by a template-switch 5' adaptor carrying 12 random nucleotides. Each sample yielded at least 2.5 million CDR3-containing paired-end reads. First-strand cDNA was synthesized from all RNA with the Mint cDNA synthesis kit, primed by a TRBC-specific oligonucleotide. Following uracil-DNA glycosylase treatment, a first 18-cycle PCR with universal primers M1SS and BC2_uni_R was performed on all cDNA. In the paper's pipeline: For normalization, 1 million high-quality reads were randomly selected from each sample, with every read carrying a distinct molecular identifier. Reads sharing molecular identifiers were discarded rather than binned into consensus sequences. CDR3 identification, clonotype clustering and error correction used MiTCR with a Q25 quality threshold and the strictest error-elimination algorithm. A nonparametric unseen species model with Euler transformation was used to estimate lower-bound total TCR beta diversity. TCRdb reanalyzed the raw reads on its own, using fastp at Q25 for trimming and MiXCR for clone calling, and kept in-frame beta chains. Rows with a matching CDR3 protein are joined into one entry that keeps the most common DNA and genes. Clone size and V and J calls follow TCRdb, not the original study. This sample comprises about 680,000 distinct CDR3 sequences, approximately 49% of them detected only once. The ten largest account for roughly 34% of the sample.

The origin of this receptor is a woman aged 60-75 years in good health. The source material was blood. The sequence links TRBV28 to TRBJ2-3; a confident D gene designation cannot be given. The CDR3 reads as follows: CASRPPPPGTQYF. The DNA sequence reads TGTGCCAGCAGACCTCCCCCTCCCGGTACGCAGTATTTT.